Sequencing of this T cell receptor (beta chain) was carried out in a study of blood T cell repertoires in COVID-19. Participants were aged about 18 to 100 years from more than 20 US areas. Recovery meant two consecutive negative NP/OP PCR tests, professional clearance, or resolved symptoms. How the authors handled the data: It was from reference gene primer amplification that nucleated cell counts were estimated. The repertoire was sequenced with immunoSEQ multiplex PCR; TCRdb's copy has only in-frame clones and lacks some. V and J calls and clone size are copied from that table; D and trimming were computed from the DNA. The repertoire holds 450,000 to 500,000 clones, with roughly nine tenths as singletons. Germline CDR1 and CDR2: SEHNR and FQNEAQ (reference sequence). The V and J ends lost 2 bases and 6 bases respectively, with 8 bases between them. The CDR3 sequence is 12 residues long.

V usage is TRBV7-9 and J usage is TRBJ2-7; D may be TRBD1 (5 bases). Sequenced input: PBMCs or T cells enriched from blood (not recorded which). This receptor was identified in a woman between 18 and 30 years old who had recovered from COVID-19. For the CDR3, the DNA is TGTGCCAGCAGCTTAAACAGGATCGAGCAGTACTTC. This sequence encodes CASSLNRIEQYF.